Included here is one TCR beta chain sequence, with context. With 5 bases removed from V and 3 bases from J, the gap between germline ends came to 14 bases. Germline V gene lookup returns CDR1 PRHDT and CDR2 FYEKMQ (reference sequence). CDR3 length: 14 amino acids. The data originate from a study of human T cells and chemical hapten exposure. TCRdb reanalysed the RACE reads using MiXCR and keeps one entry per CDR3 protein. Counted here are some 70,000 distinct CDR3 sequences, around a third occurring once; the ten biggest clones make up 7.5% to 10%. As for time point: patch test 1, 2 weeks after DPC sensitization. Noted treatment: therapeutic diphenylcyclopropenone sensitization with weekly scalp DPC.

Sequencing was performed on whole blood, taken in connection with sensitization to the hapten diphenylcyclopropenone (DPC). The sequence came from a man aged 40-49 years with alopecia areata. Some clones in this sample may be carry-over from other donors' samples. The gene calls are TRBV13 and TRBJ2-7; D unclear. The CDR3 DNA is TGTGCCAGCAGCCAGAGACCGGGTGACTACGAGCAGTACTTC. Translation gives CASSQRPGDYEQYF.